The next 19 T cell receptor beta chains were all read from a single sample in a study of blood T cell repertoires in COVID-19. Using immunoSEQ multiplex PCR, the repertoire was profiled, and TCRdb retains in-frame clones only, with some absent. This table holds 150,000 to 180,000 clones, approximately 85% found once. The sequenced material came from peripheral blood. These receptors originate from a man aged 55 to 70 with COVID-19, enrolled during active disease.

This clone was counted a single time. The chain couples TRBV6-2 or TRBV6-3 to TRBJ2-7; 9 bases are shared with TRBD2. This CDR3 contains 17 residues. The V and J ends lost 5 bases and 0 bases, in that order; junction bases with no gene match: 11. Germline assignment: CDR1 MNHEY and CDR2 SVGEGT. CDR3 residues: CASSLGTKRGASYEQYF. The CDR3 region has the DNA TGTGCCAGCAGTCTCGGGACTAAGCGGGGGGCCTCCTACGAGCAGTACTTC.

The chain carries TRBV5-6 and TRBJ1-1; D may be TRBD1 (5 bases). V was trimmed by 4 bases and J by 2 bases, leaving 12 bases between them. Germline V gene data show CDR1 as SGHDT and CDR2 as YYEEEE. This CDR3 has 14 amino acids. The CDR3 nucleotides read TGTGCCAGCAGCGAGCAGGGCTTCAACACTGAAGCTTTCTTT. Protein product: CASSEQGFNTEAFF.

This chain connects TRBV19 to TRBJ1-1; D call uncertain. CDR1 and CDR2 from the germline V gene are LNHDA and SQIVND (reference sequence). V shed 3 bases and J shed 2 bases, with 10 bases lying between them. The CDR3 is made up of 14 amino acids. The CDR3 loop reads CASSIQGANTEAFF. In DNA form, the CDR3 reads TGTGCCAGTAGTATCCAAGGAGCTAACACTGAAGCTTTCTTT.

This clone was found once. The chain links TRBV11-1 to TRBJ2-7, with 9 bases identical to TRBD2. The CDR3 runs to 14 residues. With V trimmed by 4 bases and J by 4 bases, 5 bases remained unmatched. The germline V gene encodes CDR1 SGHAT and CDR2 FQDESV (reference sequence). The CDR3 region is CASSSGTSSYEQYF. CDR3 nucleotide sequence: TGTGCCAGCAGCTCCGGGACTAGCTCTTACGAGCAGTACTTC.

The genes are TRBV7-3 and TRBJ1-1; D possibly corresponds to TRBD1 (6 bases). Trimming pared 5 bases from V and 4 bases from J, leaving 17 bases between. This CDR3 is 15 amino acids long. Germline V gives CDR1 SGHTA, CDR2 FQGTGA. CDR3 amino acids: CASSLKGDGVTEAFF. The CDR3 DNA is TGTGCCAGCAGCCTTAAGGGGGACGGCGTCACTGAAGCTTTCTTT.

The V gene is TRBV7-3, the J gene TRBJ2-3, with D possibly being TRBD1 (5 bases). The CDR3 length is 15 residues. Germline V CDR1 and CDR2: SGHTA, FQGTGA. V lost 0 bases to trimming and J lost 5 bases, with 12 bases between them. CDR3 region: CASSLTYLQGDTQYF. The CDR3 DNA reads TGTGCCAGCAGCTTAACGTATCTCCAGGGAGATACGCAGTATTTT.

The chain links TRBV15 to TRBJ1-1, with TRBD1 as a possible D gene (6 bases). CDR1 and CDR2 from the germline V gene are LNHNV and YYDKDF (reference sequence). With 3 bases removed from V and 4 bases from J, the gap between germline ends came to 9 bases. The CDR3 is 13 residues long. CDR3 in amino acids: CATSRQGSTEAFF. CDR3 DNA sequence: TGTGCCACCAGCAGGCAGGGGTCCACTGAAGCTTTCTTT.

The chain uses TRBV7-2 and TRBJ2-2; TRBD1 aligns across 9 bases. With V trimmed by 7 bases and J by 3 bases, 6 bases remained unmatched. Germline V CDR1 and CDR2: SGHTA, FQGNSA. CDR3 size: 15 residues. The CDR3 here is CASKTGGGYTGELFF. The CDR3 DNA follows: TGTGCCAGCAAAACAGGGGGCGGGTACACCGGGGAGCTGTTTTTT.

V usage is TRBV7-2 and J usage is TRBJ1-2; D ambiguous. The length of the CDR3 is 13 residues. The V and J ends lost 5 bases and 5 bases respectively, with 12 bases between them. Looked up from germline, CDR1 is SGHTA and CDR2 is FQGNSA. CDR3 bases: TGTGCCAGCAGCCAGTATGGGCAGTATGGCTACACCTTC. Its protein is CASSQYGQYGYTF.

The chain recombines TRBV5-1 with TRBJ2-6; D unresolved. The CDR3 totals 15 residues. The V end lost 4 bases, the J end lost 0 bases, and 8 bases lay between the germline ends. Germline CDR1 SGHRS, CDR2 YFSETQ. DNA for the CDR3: TGCGCCAGCAGCAGCGAAGTCTCTGGGGCCAACGTCCTGACTTTC. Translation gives CASSSEVSGANVLTF.

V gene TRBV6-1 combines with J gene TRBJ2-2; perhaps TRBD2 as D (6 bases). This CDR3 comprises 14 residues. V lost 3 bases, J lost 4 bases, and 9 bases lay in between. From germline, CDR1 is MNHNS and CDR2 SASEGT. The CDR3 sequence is CASSEGGFTGELFF. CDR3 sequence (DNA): TGTGCCAGCAGTGAGGGGGGATTCACCGGGGAGCTGTTTTTT.

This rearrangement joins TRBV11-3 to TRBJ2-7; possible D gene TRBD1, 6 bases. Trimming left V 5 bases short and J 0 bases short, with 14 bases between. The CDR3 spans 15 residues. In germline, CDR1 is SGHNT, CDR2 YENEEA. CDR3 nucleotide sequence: TGTGCCAGCAGCCAGGGACAACCCCTCTCCTACGAGCAGTACTTC. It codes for CASSQGQPLSYEQYF.

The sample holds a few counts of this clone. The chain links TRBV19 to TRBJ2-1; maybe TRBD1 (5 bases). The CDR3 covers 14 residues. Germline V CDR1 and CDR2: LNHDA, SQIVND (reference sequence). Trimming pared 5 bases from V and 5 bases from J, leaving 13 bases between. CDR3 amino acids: CASSWQGGDNEQFF. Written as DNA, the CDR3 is TGTGCCAGTAGTTGGCAGGGCGGTGACAATGAGCAGTTCTTC.

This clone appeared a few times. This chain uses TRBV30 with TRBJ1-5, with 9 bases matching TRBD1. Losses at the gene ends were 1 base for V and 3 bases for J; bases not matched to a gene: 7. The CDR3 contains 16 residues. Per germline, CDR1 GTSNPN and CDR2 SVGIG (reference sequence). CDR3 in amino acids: CAWSARDRAFNQPQHF. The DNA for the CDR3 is TGTGCCTGGAGTGCGAGGGACAGGGCCTTCAATCAGCCCCAGCATTTT.

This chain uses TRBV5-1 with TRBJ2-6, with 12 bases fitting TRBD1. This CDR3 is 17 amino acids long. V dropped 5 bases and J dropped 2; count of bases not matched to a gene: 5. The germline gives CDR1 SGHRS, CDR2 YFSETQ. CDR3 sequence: CASSPGTGGTGANVLTF. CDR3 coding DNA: TGCGCCAGCAGTCCCGGGACAGGGGGCACTGGGGCCAACGTCCTGACTTTC.

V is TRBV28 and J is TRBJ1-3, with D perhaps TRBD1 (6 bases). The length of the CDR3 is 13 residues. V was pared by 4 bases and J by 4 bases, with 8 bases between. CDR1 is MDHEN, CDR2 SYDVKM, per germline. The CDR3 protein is CASSSGQGNTIYF. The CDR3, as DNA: TGTGCCAGCAGTTCAGGACAGGGAAACACCATATATTTT.

The CDR3 is CASTEDLTGGTEAFF. CDR3 in DNA: TGTGCCAGCACGGAAGACCTTACAGGGGGTACTGAAGCTTTCTTT. The V gene is TRBV2, the J gene TRBJ1-1, with 8 bases matching TRBD1. The CDR3 length is 15 residues. The V gene's germline CDR1 is SNHLY and CDR2 FYNNEI. V shed 7 bases, J shed 5 bases, and the junction held 12 bases outside the gene matches. The variable domain in full, completed from reference TRBV2 and TRBJ1-1, reads EPEVTQTPSHQVTQMGQEVILRCVPISNHLYFYWYRQILGQKVEFLVSFYNNEISEKSEIFDDQFSVERPDGSNFTLKIRSTKLEDSAMYFCASTEDLTGGTEAFFGQGTRLTVV.

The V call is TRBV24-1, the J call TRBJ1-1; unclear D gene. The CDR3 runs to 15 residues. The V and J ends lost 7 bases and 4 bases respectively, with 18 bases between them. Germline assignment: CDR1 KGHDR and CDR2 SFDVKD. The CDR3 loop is CATRPSNAGGTEAFF. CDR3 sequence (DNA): TGTGCCACCAGACCCTCCAATGCGGGAGGCACTGAAGCTTTCTTT.

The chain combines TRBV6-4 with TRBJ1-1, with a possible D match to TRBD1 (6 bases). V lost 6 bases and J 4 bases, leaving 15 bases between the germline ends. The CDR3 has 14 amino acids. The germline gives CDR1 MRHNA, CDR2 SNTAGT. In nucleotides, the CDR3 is TGTGCCAGCAGAGCACAGGGAAGGAGCACTGAAGCTTTCTTT. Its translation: CASRAQGRSTEAFF.